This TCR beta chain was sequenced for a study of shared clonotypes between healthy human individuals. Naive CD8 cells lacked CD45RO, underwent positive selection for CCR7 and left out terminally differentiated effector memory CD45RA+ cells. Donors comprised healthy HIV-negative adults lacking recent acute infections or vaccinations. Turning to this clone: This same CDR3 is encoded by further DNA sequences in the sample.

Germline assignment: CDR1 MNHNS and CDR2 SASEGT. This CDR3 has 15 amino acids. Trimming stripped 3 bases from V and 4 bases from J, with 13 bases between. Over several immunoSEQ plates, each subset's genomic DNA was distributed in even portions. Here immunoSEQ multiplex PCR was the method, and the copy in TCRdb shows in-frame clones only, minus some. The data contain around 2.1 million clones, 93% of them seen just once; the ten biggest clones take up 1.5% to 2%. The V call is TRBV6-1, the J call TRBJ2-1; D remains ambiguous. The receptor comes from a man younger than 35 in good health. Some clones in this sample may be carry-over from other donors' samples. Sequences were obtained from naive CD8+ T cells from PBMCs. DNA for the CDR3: TGTGCCAGCAGTGAGCCCGGCCCCTCGTACAATGAGCAGTTCTTC. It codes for CASSEPGPSYNEQFF.